The 14 T cell receptor beta chains below were found in one sample sequenced in a study of vaccination and CD4 T cells after COVID-19. Described treatment: approximately 9-day PBMC culture with coronavirus spike peptide pools or control peptides (ViraFEST assay). The assay that was used to sequence DNA from cultured CD4+ T cells was the Oncomine TCR Beta short-read assay. TCRdb reprocessed the PCR reads with MiXCR, giving one entry per CDR3 protein. The table has thousands of distinct CDR3 sequences, approximately 55% seen once. No cognate antigen is known for these TCRs. Material for sequencing was CD4+ T cells from blood, cultured in vitro. These receptors were collected from a human donor who had recovered from COVID-19.

This chain joins TRBV2 and TRBJ2-1; 10 positions agree with TRBD2. Per germline, CDR1 SNHLY and CDR2 FYNNEI. V lost 8 bases and J lost 6; bases outside the gene matches: 4. The CDR3 totals 13 residues. CDR3 residues: CASGSGGGNEQFF. The CDR3 nucleotides are TGTGCCAGCGGGAGCGGGGGGGGCAATGAGCAGTTCTTC. Full variable domain (remainder filled in from reference TRBV2 and TRBJ2-1): EPEVTQTPSHQVTQMGQEVILRCVPISNHLYFYWYRQILGQKVEFLVSFYNNEISEKSEIFDDQFSVERPDGSNFTLKIRSTKLEDSAMYFCASGSGGGNEQFFGPGTRLTVL.

The CDR3 DNA is TGTGCCAGCAAATCCCACGTTGGTACAGGGTCATCGGATACGCAGTATTTT. Translation gives CASKSHVGTGSSDTQYF. The chain employs TRBV6-1 and TRBJ2-3; D may be TRBD1 (6 bases). The V gene lost 7 bases and the J gene lost 6 bases, with 26 bases spanning the gap. The germline gives CDR1 MNHNS, CDR2 SASEGT. CDR3 length: 17 residues.

The chain couples TRBV7-8 to TRBJ1-2; 10 bases line up with TRBD1. The CDR3 is made up of 16 amino acids. Germline CDR1 and CDR2: SGHVS and FQNEAQ. Trimming removed 7 bases from V and 6 bases from J; junction bases left unmatched: 14. The CDR3, as DNA: TGTGCCAGCAACGATCTGACAGGGGGCAAAGAGGATGGCTACACCTTC. Translated, it gives CASNDLTGGKEDGYTF.

The chain uses TRBV19 and TRBJ2-1, with D perhaps matching TRBD2 (5 bases). CDR1 is LNHDA and CDR2 is SQIVND in the germline V gene (reference sequence). V gave up 4 bases and J gave up 7 bases, with 11 bases separating them. This CDR3 is 13 amino acids long. CDR3 region: CASSTQRGNEQFF. The CDR3 coding sequence is TGTGCCAGTAGTACCCAACGAGGGAATGAGCAGTTCTTC.

This clonotype came up once. The genes are TRBV7-2 and TRBJ1-2; the D is unclear. The CDR3 covers 12 residues. Germline CDR1 and CDR2: SGHTA and FQGNSA. Trimming removed 2 bases from V and 5 bases from J, with 6 bases in between. The CDR3 bases are TGTGCCAGCAGCTTACTCCGGTATGGCTACACCTTC. Its translation is CASSLLRYGYTF.

V is TRBV6-2 or TRBV6-3 and J is TRBJ2-5; D unclear. Deletions cut 3 bases from V and 8 bases from J, with 7 bases between. The CDR3 extends over 11 amino acids. Germline V CDR1 and CDR2: MNHEY, SVGEGT. The CDR3 sequence: CASSYTGTQYF. In DNA form, the CDR3 reads TGTGCCAGCAGTTATACCGGAACCCAGTACTTC.

This chain links TRBV29-1 with TRBJ2-1; weak D call: TRBD1 (6 bases). V lost 3 bases, J lost 0 bases, and 6 bases lay in between. CDR3 length: 13 residues. The V gene's germline CDR1 is SQVTM and CDR2 ANQGSEA. The CDR3 region is CSVEDSSYNEQFF. CDR3 DNA sequence: TGCAGCGTTGAGGACAGCTCCTACAATGAGCAGTTCTTC.

This clonotype was picked up a small number of times. This chain links TRBV27 with TRBJ2-5; either TRBD1 or TRBD2 may supply D (5 bases each). Germline V gene sequence: CDR1 MNHEY, CDR2 SMNVEV (reference sequence). There are 17 residues in the CDR3. V dropped 5 bases and J dropped 4 bases, with 23 bases sitting between them. CDR3 DNA: TGTGCCAGCAGTCCAGGGACCGTGGTATTAGTTCCAGAGACCCAGTACTTC. Its translation: CASSPGTVVLVPETQYF.

The chain has TRBV27 and TRBJ2-1, with D uncertain. The CDR3 totals 11 residues. Trimming pared 7 bases from V and 5 bases from J, leaving 6 bases between. CDR1 and CDR2 from the germline V gene are MNHEY and SMNVEV (reference sequence). CDR3 sequence: CASTQHNEQFF. CDR3 in DNA: TGTGCCAGCACCCAACACAATGAGCAGTTCTTC.

The CDR3 DNA follows: TGTGCCAGCAGCCAAGTCGGGGAAACTGAAGCTTTCTTT. Its protein product is CASSQVGETEAFF. The rearrangement joins TRBV3-1 to TRBJ1-1, with unresolved D. V was shortened by 1 base and J by 5 bases, with 8 bases between the two germline ends. This CDR3 is built from 13 residues. Germline V gives CDR1 LGHDT, CDR2 YNNKEL (reference sequence).

The chain combines TRBV6-1 with TRBJ1-6; 11 bases agree with TRBD1. V lost 7 bases, J lost 10 bases, and 9 bases stayed unmatched. CDR1 and CDR2 from the germline V gene are MNHNS and SASEGT. The CDR3 covers 15 residues. The CDR3 DNA follows: TGTGCCAGCACGAACCTCGGGACAGGGGGATCACCCCTCCACTTT. Its protein product is CASTNLGTGGSPLHF.

This chain uses TRBV19 with TRBJ1-2; 7 positions match TRBD1. J gave up 3 bases and V 6 bases, and 16 bases lay outside the gene matches. The CDR3 runs to 17 residues. Per the germline V gene, CDR1 is LNHDA and CDR2 is SQIVND (reference sequence). CDR3 DNA: TGTGCCAGTAGACCGAGGACTCTGGACAGGATAGACTATGGCTACACCTTC. Encoded protein: CASRPRTLDRIDYGYTF.

This clonotype occurred a few times. The genes are TRBV6-1 and TRBJ1-1, with D perhaps TRBD1 (6 bases). This CDR3 is 15 amino acids long. Germline lookup yields CDR1 MNHNS and CDR2 SASEGT. V shed 3 bases and J shed 6 bases, with 17 bases lying between them. CDR3 coding DNA: TGTGCCAGCAGTGATGGCGGGGGCCTTAGGGCTGAAGCTTTCTTT. Its translation: CASSDGGGLRAEAFF.

This clonotype turned up a few times. V and J are TRBV6-5 and TRBJ1-6, with D unresolved. The V and J ends lost 0 bases and 9 bases respectively, with 9 bases between them. The germline gives CDR1 MNHEY, CDR2 SVGAGI. CDR3 size: 14 residues. CDR3 loop: CASSYSRGSSPLHF. CDR3 in DNA: TGTGCCAGCAGTTACTCGAGAGGGTCTTCACCCCTCCACTTT.